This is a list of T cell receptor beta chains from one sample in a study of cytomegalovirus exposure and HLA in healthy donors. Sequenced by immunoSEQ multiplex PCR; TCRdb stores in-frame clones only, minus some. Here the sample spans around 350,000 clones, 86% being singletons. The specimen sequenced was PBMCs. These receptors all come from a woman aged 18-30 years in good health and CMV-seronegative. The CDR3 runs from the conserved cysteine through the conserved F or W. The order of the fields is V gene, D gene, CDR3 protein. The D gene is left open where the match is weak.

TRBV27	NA	CASSERSGGTEAFF
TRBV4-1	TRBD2	CASSQTDGLALEQFF
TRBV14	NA	CASSHLSSGANVLTF
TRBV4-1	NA	CASSPPGQLNQPQHF
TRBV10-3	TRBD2	CAISESIAGGFEQFF
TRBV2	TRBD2	CASNIAGPTDTQYF
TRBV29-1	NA	CSVVGTGFMNTEAFF
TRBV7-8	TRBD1	CASSYRGWVANEKLFF
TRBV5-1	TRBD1	CASSLGDRGSGNTIYF
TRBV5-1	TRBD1	CASSWDSRNQPQHF
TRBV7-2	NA	CASSLVTGGVDTQYF
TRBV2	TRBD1	CASSGQGGNEQFF
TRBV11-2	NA	CASSSQGYSGNTIYF
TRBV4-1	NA	CASSPPGGTIHEQYF
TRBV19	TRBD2	CATQGLAVPGELFF
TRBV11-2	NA	CASSLTRGNSPLHF
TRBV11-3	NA	CASSFSGISTGELFF
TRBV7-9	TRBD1	CASSERQGADYGYTF
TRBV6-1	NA	CASSEASTYEQYF
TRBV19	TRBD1	CASSILQGAMFTGELFF
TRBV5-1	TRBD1	CASSLQDRELVLTF
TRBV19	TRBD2	CASSIATSGGTGELFF
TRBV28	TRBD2	CASSLGLAGVNEQFF
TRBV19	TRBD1	CASSTFGQGSNTGELFF
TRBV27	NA	CASSPDSLLYGYTF
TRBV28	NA	CASSLQGNEQFF
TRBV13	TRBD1	CASSLSLQGNEQYF
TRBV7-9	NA	CASSGGGALSGNTIYF
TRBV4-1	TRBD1	CASSQETGSNEKLFF
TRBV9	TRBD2	CASSVSGGAETQYF
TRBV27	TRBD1	CASSFNDRAAYEQYF
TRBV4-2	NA	CASSQDRGGRQPQHF
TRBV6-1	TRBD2	CASSEGLAGVIDEQFF
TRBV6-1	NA	CASRADRLALEKLFF
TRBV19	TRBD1	CASSIRDRANTEAFF
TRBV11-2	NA	CASSRLNYGYTF
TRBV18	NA	CASSWADSGKLFF
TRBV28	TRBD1	CASSLEGTAETQYF
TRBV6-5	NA	CASSYRYSPTDTQYF
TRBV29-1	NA	CSVARGAMYGYTF
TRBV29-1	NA	CSFLRSDYGYTF
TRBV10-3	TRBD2	CAIAGLSTDTQYF
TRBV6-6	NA	CASSSTRQGSTGELFF
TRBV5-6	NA	CASSPQTNYNEQFF
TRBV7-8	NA	CASSLEGGRVYEQYF
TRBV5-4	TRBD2	CATRTSVPNEQFF
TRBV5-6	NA	CASSPEADVFSYNEQFF
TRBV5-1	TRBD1	CASSPGTVGGNYGYTF
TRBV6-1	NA	CASSETGNYGYTF
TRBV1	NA	CTSSQRPAPTDTQYF
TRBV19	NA	CASSRHSTNEKLFF
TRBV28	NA	CASSFAGSFNSLFF
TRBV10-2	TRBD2	CASGRLADKNIQYF
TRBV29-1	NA	CSVEFRVSGAFF
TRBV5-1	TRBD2	CASSSWTSGAYEQYF
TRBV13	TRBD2	CASQDSGGNNEQFF